This passage covers 8 T cell receptor beta chains from one sample sequenced in a study of blood T cell repertoires in COVID-19. Here immunoSEQ multiplex PCR was the method, and the copy in TCRdb shows in-frame clones only, minus some. This repertoire shows around 100,000 clones, 80% to 90% found once; its top ten account for approximately 2.5%. The sequencing input was PBMCs or T cells enriched from blood (not recorded which). The source is a woman between 50 and 59 years old who had recovered from COVID-19.

The chain couples TRBV6-1 to TRBJ2-1; no clear D. In germline, CDR1 is MNHNS, CDR2 SASEGT. The CDR3 runs 10 residues. V lost 3 bases and J lost 9, with 3 bases in between. The CDR3 loop reads CASSESEQFF. CDR3 coding DNA: TGTGCCAGCAGTGAGAGTGAGCAGTTCTTC.

The rearrangement uses TRBV10-3 and TRBJ2-1; 10 bases map to TRBD2. CDR1 and CDR2 (germline): ENHRY, SYGVKD. Trimming took 9 bases from V and 8 from J; bases not matched to a gene: 7. The CDR3 spans 13 residues. CDR3 bases: TGTGCCATGGCGGGACTAGCGCGCCATGAGCAGTTCTTC. Amino acids: CAMAGLARHEQFF.

This chain connects TRBV6-5 to TRBJ2-4; D possibly corresponds to TRBD2 (7 bases). The CDR3 is made up of 15 amino acids. Germline CDR1 is MNHEY and CDR2 is SVGAGI. Trimming pared 10 bases from V and 0 bases from J, leaving 16 bases between. The CDR3: CATQGGGLAKNIQYF. The DNA of the CDR3 is TGTGCCACCCAAGGGGGAGGGCTAGCCAAAAACATTCAGTACTTC.

The genes are TRBV9 and TRBJ2-5; 9 bases match TRBD2. The germline V gene has CDR1 SGDLS and CDR2 YYNGEE. The CDR3 sequence is 16 residues long. Losses at the gene ends were 3 bases for V and 2 bases for J; bases not matched to a gene: 8. CDR3 residues: CASSAGLAGGQETQYF. CDR3 sequence (DNA): TGTGCCAGCAGCGCGGGACTAGCAGGGGGACAAGAGACCCAGTACTTC. Full variable domain (remainder filled in from reference TRBV9 and TRBJ2-5): DSGVTQTPKHLITATGQRVTLRCSPRSGDLSVYWYQQSLDQGLQFLIQYYNGEERAKGNILERFSAQQFPDLHSELNLSSLELGDSALYFCASSAGLAGGQETQYFGPGTRLLVL.

J is TRBJ1-4 and V is TRBV2; D might be TRBD1 (5 bases). The CDR3 covers 15 residues. Germline V gene lookup returns CDR1 SNHLY and CDR2 FYNNEI. The V and J ends lost 10 bases and 2 bases respectively, with 17 bases between them. The CDR3 protein is CANKISRGTNEKLFF. CDR3 DNA: TGTGCCAACAAAATCTCGCGGGGGACTAATGAAAAACTGTTTTTT.

This clone has a count of ten or more. J is TRBJ2-7 and V is TRBV6-5; 11 bases align to TRBD2. CDR3 length: 15 amino acids. Looked up from germline, CDR1 is MNHEY and CDR2 is SVGAGI. J gave up 1 base and V 6 bases, and 5 bases lay outside the gene matches. The CDR3 protein is CASSDRLAGSYEQYF. CDR3 nucleotide sequence: TGTGCCAGCAGCGATCGACTAGCGGGGTCCTACGAGCAGTACTTC.

The chain couples TRBV7-8 to TRBJ2-5, with D possibly matching TRBD2 (6 bases). CDR1 SGHVS and CDR2 FQNEAQ come from the germline V gene. The V end lost 1 base, the J end lost 1 base, and 10 bases lay between the germline ends. The CDR3 covers 15 residues. CDR3 loop: CASSLEGGVQETQYF. The CDR3 DNA is TGTGCCAGCAGCTTAGAGGGCGGGGTCCAAGAGACCCAGTACTTC.

Comments on this clone: This specimen includes other DNA sequences encoding the same CDR3. This chain joins TRBV28 and TRBJ2-1; 11 bases are a match to TRBD2. The CDR3 runs 15 residues. The ends lost 4 bases at V and 4 bases at J; junction bases unmatched: 3. Per germline, CDR1 MDHEN and CDR2 SYDVKM. CDR3 amino acids: CASSSLAGGYNEQFF. Written as DNA, the CDR3 is TGTGCCAGCAGTTCTCTAGCGGGGGGATACAATGAGCAGTTCTTC. The full variable domain, with the rest looked up from reference TRBV28 and TRBJ2-1, is DVKVTQSSRYLVKRTGEKVFLECVQDMDHENMFWYRQDPGLGLRLIYFSYDVKMKEKGDIPEGYSVSREKKERFSLILESASTNQTSMYLCASSSLAGGYNEQFFGPGTRLTVL.